This T cell receptor beta chain was sequenced during a study of Graves' ophthalmopathy and Graves' hyperthyroidism. For the study at large: The stable label applied to hyperthyroidism with no ophthalmopathy within 18 months of follow-up.

This clonotype was detected ten times or more. Its antigen remains unidentified. Germline CDR1 is DFQATT and CDR2 is SNEGSKA (reference sequence). The length of the CDR3 is 12 residues. Trimming shortened V by 6 bases and J by 0 bases, and 8 bases separated the two germline ends. Whole-study results and caveats: The authors also found most expanded thyroid clonotypes above 0.001 frequency in blood.

Hyperthyroidism patients had new diagnoses, durations under 2 months, and ages of 18 to 65. Amplification of TCR beta CDR3 regions used RNA transcripts. After a first-round RT-PCR with HTBI primers, a second-round multiplex PCR was run. TCRdb re-analysed the multiplex PCR reads in MiXCR, keeping a single row per CDR3 protein. The repertoire consists of some 1.1 million distinct CDR3 sequences, with about two fifths occurring once and the leading ten covering roughly 11%. This TCR came from an adult man with Graves' hyperthyroidism. Sequencing was performed on peripheral blood or thyroid tissue (not recorded which). The chain carries TRBV20-1 and TRBJ2-5; possibly TRBD1 for D (6 bases). The CDR3 DNA sequence: TGCAGTGCGTGGACAGACCAAGAGACCCAGTACTTC. This gives the protein CSAWTDQETQYF.